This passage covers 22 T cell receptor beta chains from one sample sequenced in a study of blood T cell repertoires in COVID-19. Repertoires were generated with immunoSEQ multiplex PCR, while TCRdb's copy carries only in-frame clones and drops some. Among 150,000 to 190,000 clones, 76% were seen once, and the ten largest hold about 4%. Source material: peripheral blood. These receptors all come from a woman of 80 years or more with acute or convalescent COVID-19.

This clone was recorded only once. The CDR3 DNA reads TGCGCCAGCAGCCAAGAGACAGGCTCTGGGGCCAACGTCCTGACTTTC. Protein: CASSQETGSGANVLTF. V usage is TRBV4-3 and J usage is TRBJ2-6; a weak D match, TRBD1 (6 bases). The CDR3 has 16 residues. The V and J ends lost 0 bases and 0 bases respectively, with 6 bases between them. Germline V gives CDR1 LGHNA, CDR2 YSLEER.

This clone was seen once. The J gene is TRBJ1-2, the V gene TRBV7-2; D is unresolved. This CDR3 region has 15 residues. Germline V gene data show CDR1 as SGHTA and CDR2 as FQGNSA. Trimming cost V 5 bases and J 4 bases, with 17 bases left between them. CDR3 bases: TGTGCCAGCAGCCAGTCCTCTGGGCCCGGCTATGGCTACACCTTC. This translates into CASSQSSGPGYGYTF.

DNA of the CDR3: TGTGCCAGCAGCTTAGAATCTGGCGCTGGCGGGGAGCAGTACTTC. As protein: CASSLESGAGGEQYF. The genes are TRBV7-2 and TRBJ2-7, with D possibly matching TRBD2 (5 bases). The V gene lost 1 base and the J gene lost 7 bases, with 17 bases spanning the gap. The CDR3 consists of 15 residues. Germline values: CDR1 SGHTA, CDR2 FQGNSA.

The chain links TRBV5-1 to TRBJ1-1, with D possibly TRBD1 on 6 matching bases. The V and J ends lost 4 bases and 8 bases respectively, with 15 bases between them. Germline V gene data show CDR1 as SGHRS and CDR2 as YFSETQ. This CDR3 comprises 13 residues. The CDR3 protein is CASSVVGGREAFF. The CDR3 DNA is TGCGCCAGCAGCGTCGTCGGGGGGCGCGAAGCTTTCTTT. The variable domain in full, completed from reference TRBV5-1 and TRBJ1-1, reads KAGVTQTPRYLIKTRGQQVTLSCSPISGHRSVSWYQQTPGQGLQFLFEYFSETQRNKGNFPGRFSGRQFSNSRSEMNVSTLELGDSALYLCASSVVGGREAFFGQGTRLTVV.

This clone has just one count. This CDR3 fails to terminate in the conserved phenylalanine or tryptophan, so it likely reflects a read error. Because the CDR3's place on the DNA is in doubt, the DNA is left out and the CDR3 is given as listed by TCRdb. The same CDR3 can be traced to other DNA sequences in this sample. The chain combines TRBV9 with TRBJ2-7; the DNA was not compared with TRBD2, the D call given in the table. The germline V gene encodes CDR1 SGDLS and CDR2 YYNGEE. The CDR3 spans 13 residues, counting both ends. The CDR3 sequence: CASSAVRGAGVGL.

DNA for the CDR3: TGCGCCAGCCTCCCGGACTCTACTAACACTGAAGCTTTCTTT. This encodes CASLPDSTNTEAFF. This chain uses TRBV5-1 with TRBJ1-1; D unclear. V was pared by 7 bases and J by 2 bases, with 15 bases between. This CDR3 spans 14 amino acids. CDR1 is SGHRS, CDR2 YFSETQ, per germline.

The CDR3 is CASSQGQNTEAFF. The CDR3 DNA follows: TGTGCCAGCTCACAGGGACAGAACACTGAAGCTTTCTTT. This rearrangement joins TRBV18 to TRBJ1-1, with a tentative D call TRBD1 (6 bases). The CDR3 is 13 residues long. With 4 bases removed from V and 1 base from J, the gap between germline ends came to 7 bases. Germline V gene lookup returns CDR1 KGHSH and CDR2 LQKENI.

The CDR3 DNA is TGCAGCGTTGGCACTTACAACTATGGCTACACCTTC. Its translation: CSVGTYNYGYTF. The V call is TRBV29-1, the J call TRBJ1-2; no definite D call. The CDR3 is 12 residues long. With 4 bases removed from V and 2 bases from J, the gap between germline ends came to 8 bases. Germline V lookup: CDR1 SQVTM, CDR2 ANQGSEA.

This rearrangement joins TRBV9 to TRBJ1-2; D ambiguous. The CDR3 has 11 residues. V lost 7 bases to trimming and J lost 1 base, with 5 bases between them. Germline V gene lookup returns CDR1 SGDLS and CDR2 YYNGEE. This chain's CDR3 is CASEVNYGYTF. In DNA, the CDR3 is TGTGCCAGCGAGGTTAACTATGGCTACACCTTC.

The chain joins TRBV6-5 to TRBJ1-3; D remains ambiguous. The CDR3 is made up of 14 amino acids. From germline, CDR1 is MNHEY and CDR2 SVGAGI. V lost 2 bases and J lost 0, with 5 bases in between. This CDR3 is CASSYGTSGNTIYF. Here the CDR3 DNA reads TGTGCCAGCAGTTACGGCACCTCTGGAAACACCATATATTTT.

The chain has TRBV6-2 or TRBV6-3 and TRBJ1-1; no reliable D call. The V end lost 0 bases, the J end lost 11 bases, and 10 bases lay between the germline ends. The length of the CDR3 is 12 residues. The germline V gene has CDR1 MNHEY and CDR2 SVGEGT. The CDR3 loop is CASSYSRVDAFF. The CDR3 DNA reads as TGTGCCAGCAGTTACTCCCGGGTAGACGCTTTCTTT.

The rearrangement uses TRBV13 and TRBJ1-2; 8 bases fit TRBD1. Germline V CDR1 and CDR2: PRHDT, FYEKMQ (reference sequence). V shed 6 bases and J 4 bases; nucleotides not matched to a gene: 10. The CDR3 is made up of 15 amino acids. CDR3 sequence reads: CASSRGTGFFYGYTF. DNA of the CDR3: TGTGCCAGCAGTCGTGGGACAGGCTTCTTCTATGGCTACACCTTC.

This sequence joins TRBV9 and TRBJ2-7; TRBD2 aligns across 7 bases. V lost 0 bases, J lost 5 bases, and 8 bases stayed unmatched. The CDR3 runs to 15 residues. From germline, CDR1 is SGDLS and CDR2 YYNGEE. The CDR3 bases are TGTGCCAGCAGCGTAGGCGCGGGAGATACGAACGAGCAGTACTTC. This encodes CASSVGAGDTNEQYF.

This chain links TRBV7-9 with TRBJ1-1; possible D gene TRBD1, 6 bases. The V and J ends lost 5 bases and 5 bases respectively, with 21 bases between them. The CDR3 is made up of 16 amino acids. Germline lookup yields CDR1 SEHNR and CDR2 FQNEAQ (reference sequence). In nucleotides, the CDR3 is TGTGCCAGCAGCCCGGGGGGGGCGGGAGTACGGACTGAAGCTTTCTTT. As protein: CASSPGGAGVRTEAFF.

CDR3 protein: CASRGIGTYYGYTF. CDR3 DNA: TGTGCCAGCAGGGGAATAGGGACTTACTATGGCTACACCTTC. The chain employs TRBV6-5 and TRBJ1-2; TRBD1 might be the D (5 bases). The germline V gene has CDR1 MNHEY and CDR2 SVGAGI. CDR3 length: 14 amino acids. V was trimmed by 6 bases and J by 3 bases, leaving 14 bases between them.

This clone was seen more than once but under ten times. The DNA for the CDR3 is TGTGCCAGCAGGGTGAGGGAGAACACTGAAGCTTTCTTT. It codes for CASRVRENTEAFF. This chain links TRBV2 with TRBJ1-1; D unresolved. This CDR3 region has 13 residues. CDR1 and CDR2 from the germline V gene are SNHLY and FYNNEI. Between the trimmed V and J ends, which lost 6 bases and 1 base, there was a span of 9 bases.

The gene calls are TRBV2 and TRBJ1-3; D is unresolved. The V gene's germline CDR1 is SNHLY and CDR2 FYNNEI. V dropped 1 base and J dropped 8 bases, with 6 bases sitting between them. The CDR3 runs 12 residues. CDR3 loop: CASSEGGDTIYF. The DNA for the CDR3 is TGTGCCAGCAGTGAAGGAGGTGACACCATATATTTT.

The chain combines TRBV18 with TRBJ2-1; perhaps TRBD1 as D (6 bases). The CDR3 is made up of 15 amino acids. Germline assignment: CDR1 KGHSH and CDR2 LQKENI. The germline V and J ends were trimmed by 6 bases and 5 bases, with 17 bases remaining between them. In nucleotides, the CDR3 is TGTGCCAGCTCCCGTGAGGGGGTAGTCCACAATGAGCAGTTCTTC. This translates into CASSREGVVHNEQFF.

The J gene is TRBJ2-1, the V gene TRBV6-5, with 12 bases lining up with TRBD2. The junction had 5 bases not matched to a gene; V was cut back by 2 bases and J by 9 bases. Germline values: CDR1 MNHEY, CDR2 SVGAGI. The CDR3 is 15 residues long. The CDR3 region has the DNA TGTGCCAGCAGTTACGCTAGCGGGGGGGCGTTTGAGCAGTTCTTC. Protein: CASSYASGGAFEQFF.

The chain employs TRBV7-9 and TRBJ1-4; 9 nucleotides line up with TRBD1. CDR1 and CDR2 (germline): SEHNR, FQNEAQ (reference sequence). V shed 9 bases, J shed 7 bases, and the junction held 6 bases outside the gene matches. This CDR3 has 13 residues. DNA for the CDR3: TGTGCCAGTCGGGACAGGGCTCTTGAAAAACTGTTTTTT. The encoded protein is CASRDRALEKLFF.

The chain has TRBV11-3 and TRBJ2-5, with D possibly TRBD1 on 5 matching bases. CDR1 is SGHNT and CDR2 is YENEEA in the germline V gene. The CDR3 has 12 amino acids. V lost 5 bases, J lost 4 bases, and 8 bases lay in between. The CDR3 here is CASSPDRETQYF. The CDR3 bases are TGTGCCAGCAGCCCCGACAGAGAGACCCAGTACTTC.

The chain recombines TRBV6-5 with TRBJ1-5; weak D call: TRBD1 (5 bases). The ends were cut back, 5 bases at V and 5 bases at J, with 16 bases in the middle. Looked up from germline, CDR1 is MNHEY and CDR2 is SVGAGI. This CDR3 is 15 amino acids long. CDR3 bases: TGTGCCAGCAGTCCCGACGGGGGTGGGGATCAGCCCCAGCATTTT. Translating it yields CASSPDGGGDQPQHF.